The clone carrying this T cell receptor (beta chain) was seen a few times. The CDR3 is made up of 14 amino acids. CDR1 SGHKS and CDR2 YYEKEE come from the germline V gene (reference sequence). V was trimmed by 0 bases and J by 5 bases, leaving 11 bases between them. The data stem from a study of T cells in Graves' hyperthyroidism and ophthalmopathy. The source material, RNA transcripts, was used to amplify TCR beta CDR3 regions. RT-PCR in the first round (using the HTBI primer set) targeted the TCR CDR3. TCRdb recomputed calls from the multiplex PCR reads with MiXCR, one row per CDR3 protein. The repertoire holds hundreds of thousands of distinct CDR3 sequences, around 22% seen once, with about 11% in the top ten.

The sample was blood. The origin of this receptor is a woman aged 25-40 years with Graves' ophthalmopathy. J is TRBJ2-5 and V is TRBV5-5, with no clear D. The CDR3: CASSLAPKLETQYF. The CDR3 DNA is TGTGCCAGCAGCTTGGCTCCCAAACTGGAGACCCAGTACTTC. The variable domain in full, with the rest retrieved from reference TRBV5-5 and TRBJ2-5, is DAGVTQSPTHLIKTRGQQVTLRCSPISGHKSVSWYQQVLGQGPQFIFQYYEKEERGRGNFPDRFSARQFPNYSSELNVNALLLGDSALYLCASSLAPKLETQYFGPGTRLLVL.